The clone carrying this T cell receptor (beta chain) has only a few counts. The record originates from a study of T cells after yellow fever vaccination. Study observations and caveats: Just a small share of clonotypes turned up in the CD4 compartment as well as the CD8 compartment. The presence of abundant clonotypes contaminating from the bulk population was possible in FACS-sorted repertoires. Subsequent to the booster, the majority of primary-vaccination clones reappeared (around 96% CD4, around 90% CD8).

Researchers made TCR cDNA using 5'RACE template switching, and this step added a universal primer site and UMIs. MiXCR, applied by TCRdb to the 5' RACE reads, yields one record per CDR3 protein. The sample shows fewer than 100,000 distinct CDR3 sequences, roughly 9% of them seen only once. Sequences were derived from CD8+ T cells not binding an NS4B(214-222) dextramer, sorted from PBMCs, sampled less than 18 days after the first yellow fever vaccination. This clonotype was sampled from a man aged 18-30 years who received the YFV17D yellow fever vaccine.

The CDR3 loop reads CASSLRDGELFF. The CDR3 nucleotides are TGTGCCAGCAGTTTAAGGGACGGGGAGCTGTTTTTT. The chain links TRBV6-5 to TRBJ2-2, with D unresolved. Germline CDR1 and CDR2: MNHEY and SVGAGI. Trimming removed 4 bases at V and 7 bases at J, with 7 bases between. This CDR3 has 12 amino acids.